Given below is one T cell receptor (beta chain) in context. The data were produced by immunoSEQ multiplex PCR, yet TCRdb's version contains in-frame clones alone and is incomplete. Counted here are tens of thousands of clones, 65% to 80% occurring once; the ten biggest clones make up less than 0.65%. These data are taken from a study of memory CD4+ T cells and cytomegalovirus serostatus. Germline V gives CDR1 SGDLS, CDR2 YYNGEE. CDR3 size: 15 residues. The V end lost 0 bases, the J end lost 0 bases, and 7 bases lay between the germline ends. Single viable CD3+CD4+CD8-CD45RO+ cells were sorted as the memory CD4+ T cells. CMV serostatus came from serum IgG against pp150, pp28, p38, p52. After thawing, CD4+ T cells were positively selected.

The sequencing input was memory CD4+ T cells from blood. The origin of this receptor is an adult in good health and CMV-seronegative. Some clones in this sample may be carry-over from other donors' samples. This chain uses TRBV9 with TRBJ2-1; D is ambiguous. CDR3 residues: CASSVDLSSYNEQFF. In DNA form, the CDR3 reads TGTGCCAGCAGCGTAGACCTGAGCTCCTACAATGAGCAGTTCTTC.